The 5 T cell receptor beta chains below were found in one sample sequenced in a study of long-term antiretroviral therapy in people with HIV. Running of the v3.0 immunoSEQ assay took place at survey level. Using immunoSEQ multiplex PCR, the repertoire was profiled, and TCRdb retains in-frame clones only, with some absent. The table lists tens of thousands of clones, 70% to 85% of them singletons. Sequencing was performed on unsorted PBMCs, taken 0.5 years before starting antiretroviral therapy. These receptors were taken from a man in his forties with HIV.

The chain links TRBV11-2 to TRBJ2-5, with a weak D call TRBD1 (8 bases). The length of the CDR3 is 17 residues. Trimming stripped 3 bases from V and 2 bases from J, with 19 bases between. Germline CDR1 reads SGHAT; CDR2 reads FQNNGV. The CDR3 DNA reads TGTGCCAGCAGCTTGGGGGGGGCAGGGGGCTATCAAGAGACCCAGTACTTC. As protein: CASSLGGAGGYQETQYF.

The chain joins TRBV27 to TRBJ2-7, with TRBD2 identical over 9 bases. The J segment lost 4 bases and the V segment lost 0 bases, leaving 7 bases of the junction unmatched. Germline CDR1 and CDR2: MNHEY and SMNVEV (reference sequence). The CDR3 is 16 amino acids. Here the CDR3 reads CASSLSLGTSRYEQYF. CDR3 nucleotide sequence: TGTGCCAGCAGTTTATCCCTCGGGACTAGCCGGTACGAGCAGTACTTC.

The chain links TRBV13 to TRBJ1-6, with 9 bases aligning to TRBD1. The V gene end was trimmed by 4 bases and the J gene end by 8 bases; junction bases not matched to a gene: 6. The CDR3 extends over 15 amino acids. Germline lookup yields CDR1 PRHDT and CDR2 FYEKMQ (reference sequence). CDR3 amino acids: CASSSRDRDDSPLHF. CDR3 bases: TGTGCCAGCAGCTCCCGGGACAGGGATGATTCACCCCTCCACTTT.

This rearrangement joins TRBV4-2 to TRBJ2-1; 15 nucleotides align to TRBD2. The CDR3 loop spans 20 amino acids. The germline V gene encodes CDR1 LGHNA and CDR2 YNFKEQ. Trimming cost V 0 bases and J 2 bases; bases outside gene matches: 8. The CDR3 loop reads CASSQDQGTSGGITYNEQFF. The CDR3 DNA sequence: TGTGCCAGCAGCCAAGATCAAGGGACTAGCGGGGGGATAACCTACAATGAGCAGTTCTTC.

This clone has more than one count but fewer than ten. The gene calls are TRBV4-2 and TRBJ1-6; D ambiguous. Trimming removed 4 bases from V and 4 bases from J, with 17 bases in between. CDR3 length: 17 amino acids. The germline CDR1 and CDR2 sequences are LGHNA and YNFKEQ. The CDR3 region is CASSPSGGGGYNSPLHF. The CDR3, as DNA: TGTGCCAGCAGCCCTAGTGGTGGAGGCGGGTATAATTCACCCCTCCACTTT.